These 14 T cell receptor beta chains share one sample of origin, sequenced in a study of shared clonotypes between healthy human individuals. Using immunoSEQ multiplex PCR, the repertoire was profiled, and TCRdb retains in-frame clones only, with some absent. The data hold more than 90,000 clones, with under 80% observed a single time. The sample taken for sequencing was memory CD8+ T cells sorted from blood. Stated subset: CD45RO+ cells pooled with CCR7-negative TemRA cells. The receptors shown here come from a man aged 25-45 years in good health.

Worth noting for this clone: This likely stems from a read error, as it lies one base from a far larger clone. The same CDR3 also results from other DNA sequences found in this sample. The CDR3 reads CASSENPGNSNQPQHF. The CDR3 region has the DNA TGCGCCAGCAGTGAGAACCCAGGGAATAGCAATCAGCCCCAGCATTTT. V and J are TRBV10-2 and TRBJ1-5; perhaps TRBD1 as D (5 bases). Germline V gives CDR1 WSHSY, CDR2 SAAADI. The CDR3 consists of 16 residues. V lost 2 bases to trimming and J lost 0 bases, with 11 bases between them.

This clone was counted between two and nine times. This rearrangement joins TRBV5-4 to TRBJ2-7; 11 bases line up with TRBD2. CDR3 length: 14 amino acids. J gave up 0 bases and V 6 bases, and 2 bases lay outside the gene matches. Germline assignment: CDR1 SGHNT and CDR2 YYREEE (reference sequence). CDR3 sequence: CASKTSGTSYEQYF. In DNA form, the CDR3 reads TGTGCCAGCAAGACTAGCGGGACCTCCTACGAGCAGTACTTC.

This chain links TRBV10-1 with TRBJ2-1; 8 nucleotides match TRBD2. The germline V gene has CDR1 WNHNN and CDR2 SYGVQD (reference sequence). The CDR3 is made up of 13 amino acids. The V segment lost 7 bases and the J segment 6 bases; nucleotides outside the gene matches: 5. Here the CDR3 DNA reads TGCGCCAGCATGGCCGGGACTAGCAATGAGCAGTTCTTC. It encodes CASMAGTSNEQFF.

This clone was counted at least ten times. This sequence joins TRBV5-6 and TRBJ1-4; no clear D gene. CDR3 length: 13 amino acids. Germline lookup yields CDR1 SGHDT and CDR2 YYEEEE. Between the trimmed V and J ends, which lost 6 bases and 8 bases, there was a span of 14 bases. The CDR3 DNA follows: TGTGCCAGCACCACGCGGGGAGGGGAAAAACTGTTTTTT. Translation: CASTTRGGEKLFF.

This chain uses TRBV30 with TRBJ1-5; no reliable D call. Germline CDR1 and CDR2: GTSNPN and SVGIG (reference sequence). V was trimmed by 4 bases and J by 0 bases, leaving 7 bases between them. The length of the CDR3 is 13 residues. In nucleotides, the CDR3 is TGTGCCTGGACAGATAATAGCAATCAGCCCCAGCATTTT. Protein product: CAWTDNSNQPQHF.

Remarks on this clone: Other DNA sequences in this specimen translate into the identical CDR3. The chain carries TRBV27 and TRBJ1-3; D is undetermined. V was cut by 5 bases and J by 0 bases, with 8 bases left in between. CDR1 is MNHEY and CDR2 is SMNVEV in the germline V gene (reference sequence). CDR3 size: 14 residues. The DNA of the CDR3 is TGTGCCAGCAGTCTAGGACCCTCTGGAAACACCATATATTTT. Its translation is CASSLGPSGNTIYF.

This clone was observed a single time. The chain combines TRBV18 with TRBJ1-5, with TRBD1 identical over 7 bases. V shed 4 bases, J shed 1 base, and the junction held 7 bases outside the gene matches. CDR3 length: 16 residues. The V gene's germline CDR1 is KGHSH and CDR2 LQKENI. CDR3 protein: CASSLMPGQSNQPQHF. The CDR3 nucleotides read TGTGCCAGCTCACTTATGCCGGGACAGAGCAATCAGCCCCAGCATTTT. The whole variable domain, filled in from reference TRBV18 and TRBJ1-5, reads NAGVMQNPRHLVRRRGQEARLRCSPMKGHSHVYWYRQLPEEGLKFMVYLQKENIIDESGMPKERFSAEFPKEGPSILRIQQVVRGDSAAYFCASSLMPGQSNQPQHFGDGTRLSIL.

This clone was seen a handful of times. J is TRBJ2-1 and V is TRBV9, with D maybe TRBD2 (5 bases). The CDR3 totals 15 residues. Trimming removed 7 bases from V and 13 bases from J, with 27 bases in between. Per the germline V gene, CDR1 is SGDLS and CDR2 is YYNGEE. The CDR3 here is CASSRTTDFGPSQFF. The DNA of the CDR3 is TGTGCCAGCTCTCGGACCACGGATTTTGGCCCTAGCCAGTTCTTC.

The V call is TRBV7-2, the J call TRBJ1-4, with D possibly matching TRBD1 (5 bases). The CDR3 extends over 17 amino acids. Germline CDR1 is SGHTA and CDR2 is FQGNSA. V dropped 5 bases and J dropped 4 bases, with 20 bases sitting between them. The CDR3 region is CASSLGSGANLNEKLFF. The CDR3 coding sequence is TGTGCCAGCAGCCTCGGATCCGGGGCGAACCTTAATGAAAAACTGTTTTTT.

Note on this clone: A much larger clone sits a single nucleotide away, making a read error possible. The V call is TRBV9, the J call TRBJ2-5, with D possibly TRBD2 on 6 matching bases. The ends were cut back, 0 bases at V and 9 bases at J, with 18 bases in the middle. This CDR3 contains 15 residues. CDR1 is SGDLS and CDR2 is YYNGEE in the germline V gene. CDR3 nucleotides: TGTGCCAGCAGCGTAGACGGAACCCCCGGGGAGGCCCAGTACTTC. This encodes CASSVDGTPGEAQYF.

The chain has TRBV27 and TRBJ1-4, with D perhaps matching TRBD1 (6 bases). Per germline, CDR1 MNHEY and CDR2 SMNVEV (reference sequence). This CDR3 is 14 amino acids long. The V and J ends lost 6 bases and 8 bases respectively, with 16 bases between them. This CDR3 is CASSRYRAGEKLFF. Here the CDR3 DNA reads TGTGCCAGCAGCCGATACAGGGCAGGGGAAAAACTGTTTTTT.

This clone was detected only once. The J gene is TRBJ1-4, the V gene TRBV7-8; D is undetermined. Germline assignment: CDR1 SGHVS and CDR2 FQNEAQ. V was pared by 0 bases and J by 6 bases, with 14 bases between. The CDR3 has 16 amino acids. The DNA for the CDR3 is TGTGCCAGCAGCTTAGCGGTCACTCCTAGGGATGAAAAACTGTTTTTT. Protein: CASSLAVTPRDEKLFF.

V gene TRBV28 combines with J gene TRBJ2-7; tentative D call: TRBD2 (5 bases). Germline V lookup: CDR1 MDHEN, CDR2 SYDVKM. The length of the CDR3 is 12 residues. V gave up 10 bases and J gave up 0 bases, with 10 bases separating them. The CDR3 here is CATRDLSYEQYF. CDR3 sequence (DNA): TGTGCCACTCGGGATCTCTCCTACGAGCAGTACTTC.

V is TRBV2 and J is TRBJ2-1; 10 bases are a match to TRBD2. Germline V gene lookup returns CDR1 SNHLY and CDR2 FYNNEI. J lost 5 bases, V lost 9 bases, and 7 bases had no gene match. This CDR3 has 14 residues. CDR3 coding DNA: TGTGCCAGTCAAGTCGGACTAGCGGACAATGAGCAGTTCTTC. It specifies CASQVGLADNEQFF.